This T cell receptor (beta chain) was identified in a study of T cell repertoires in aging, cancer and after chemotherapy. Study summary: Donors were grouped into six age bands spanning 30 or younger through 70 or older. Over several months to years, re-sampled healthy donor repertoires clearly shared clones.

This clonotype was seen a handful of times. What it recognizes is unknown. Rearranged V-D-J TRB sequences were amplified with a mixed TRB-A/B primer pool. TCRdb re-called the multiplex PCR reads with MiXCR, one entry per CDR3 protein. The data contain fewer than 3,500 distinct CDR3 sequences, approximately 30% of them seen just once; the ten biggest clones take up about 14%. Regarding the study as a whole: Age-matched healthy donors had significantly more diverse, less clonal blood TCR repertoires than untreated cancer patients. Healthy donors lost TCR diversity with age mainly through richness, cancer patients through richness and evenness.

Amplification of TCR beta used genomic DNA extracted from peripheral blood. The J segment lost 2 bases and the V segment lost 2 bases, leaving 9 bases of the junction unmatched. The CDR3 sequence is 16 residues long. Germline assignment: CDR1 GTSNPN and CDR2 SVGIG (reference sequence). The clonotype comes from a human donor in good health. This sequence joins TRBV30 and TRBJ2-3; TRBD2 matches 8 bases. The source material was blood. This CDR3 reads CAWSKWREAYTDTQYF. The CDR3 region has the DNA TGTGCCTGGAGTAAATGGCGGGAGGCATACACAGATACGCAGTATTTT.